This passage covers 22 T cell receptor beta chains from one sample sequenced in a study of cytomegalovirus exposure and HLA in healthy donors. Primers: 60 Vbeta forward and 13 Jbeta reverse. The protocol was immunoSEQ multiplex PCR, while the TCRdb copy is restricted to in-frame clones and leaves out a portion. Altogether 64,000 or so clones are present, roughly 87% being singletons, with the ten largest covering 9.5% to 12%. Specimen: PBMCs. All receptors come from a female donor in good health and CMV-seronegative.

V gene TRBV6-5 combines with J gene TRBJ2-1; D uncertain. With 0 bases removed from V and 9 bases from J, the gap between germline ends came to 12 bases. The CDR3 is made up of 14 amino acids. Germline CDR1 MNHEY, CDR2 SVGAGI. This chain's CDR3 is CASSYSGDIGEQFF. CDR3 nucleotides: TGTGCCAGCAGTTACTCGGGTGACATAGGTGAGCAGTTCTTC.

The chain employs TRBV5-8 and TRBJ2-2, with D possibly matching TRBD1 (6 bases). Trimming left V 3 bases short and J 0 bases short, with 15 bases between. Germline-derived CDR1 and CDR2 are SGHTS and YDEGEE. The CDR3 spans 17 residues. As DNA, the CDR3 is TGTGCCAGCAGCTCTTATGGGGGACAAACGAACACCGGGGAGCTGTTTTTT. Amino acid sequence: CASSSYGGQTNTGELFF.

The rearrangement joins TRBV13 to TRBJ1-1; D gene ambiguous. V was clipped by 6 bases and J by 6 bases, with 8 bases between them. This CDR3 spans 11 amino acids. The V gene's germline CDR1 is PRHDT and CDR2 FYEKMQ (reference sequence). The CDR3 sequence is CASRSLPEAFF. DNA of the CDR3: TGTGCCAGCAGATCCCTCCCTGAAGCTTTCTTT.

This sequence joins TRBV4-2 and TRBJ2-5, with 11 nucleotides matching TRBD1. The trim removed 5 bases at V and 5 bases at J, leaving 10 bases unmatched. The CDR3 loop spans 16 amino acids. CDR1 is LGHNA, CDR2 YNFKEQ, per germline. In nucleotides, the CDR3 is TGTGCCAGCAGCGCCCCTACCGGGACAGGGGGTGAGACCCAGTACTTC. It translates to CASSAPTGTGGETQYF.

This rearrangement joins TRBV28 to TRBJ1-1, with 7 bases identical to TRBD1. V lost 7 bases to trimming and J lost 2 bases; unmatched junction nucleotides: 4. The germline V gene encodes CDR1 MDHEN and CDR2 SYDVKM. This CDR3 has 13 amino acids. The CDR3 bases are TGTGCCAGCATAGGACAGGTCAACACTGAAGCTTTCTTT. Translation: CASIGQVNTEAFF.

CDR3 loop: CASSEAPGATNEKLFF. As DNA, the CDR3 is TGTGCCAGCAGTGAAGCACCGGGTGCAACTAATGAAAAACTGTTTTTT. The J gene is TRBJ1-4, the V gene TRBV6-1; D is uncertain. Germline V gives CDR1 MNHNS, CDR2 SASEGT. Trimming removed 0 bases from V and 0 bases from J, with 8 bases in between. This CDR3 has 16 amino acids.

The sample holds a few counts of this clone. The V and J genes are TRBV18 and TRBJ1-6; 7 bases line up with TRBD1. V gave up 3 bases and J gave up 10 bases; unmatched junction bases: 3. Germline lookup yields CDR1 KGHSH and CDR2 LQKENI. This CDR3 contains 13 residues. CDR3 residues: CASSPTGDSPLHF. In DNA form, the CDR3 reads TGTGCCAGCTCACCCACAGGGGACTCACCCCTCCACTTT.

The chain has TRBV19 and TRBJ2-5; 8 bases match TRBD1. V was clipped by 6 bases and J by 5 bases; unmatched bases: 5. This CDR3 has 13 amino acids. Germline V gene sequence: CDR1 LNHDA, CDR2 SQIVND (reference sequence). CDR3 sequence (DNA): TGTGCCAGTAGCGACAGGGGTTGGGAGACCCAGTACTTC. As protein: CASSDRGWETQYF.

The genes are TRBV19 and TRBJ1-3, with D perhaps TRBD1 (5 bases). CDR1 and CDR2 from the germline V gene are LNHDA and SQIVND (reference sequence). Trimming removed 2 bases from V and 0 bases from J, with 11 bases in between. The CDR3 extends over 16 amino acids. CDR3 in DNA: TGTGCCAGTAGTATACGGCAGGGCAGCTCTGGAAACACCATATATTTT. It specifies CASSIRQGSSGNTIYF.

The V call is TRBV19, the J call TRBJ2-7, with a possible D match to TRBD2 (7 bases). V was cut by 6 bases and J by 2 bases, with 14 bases left in between. The germline gives CDR1 LNHDA, CDR2 SQIVND (reference sequence). This CDR3 is 14 amino acids long. The CDR3 DNA sequence: TGTGCCAGTAGGGGGGCTAGCGGCGCCTACGAGCAGTACTTC. This gives the protein CASRGASGAYEQYF.

V and J are TRBV9 and TRBJ2-1, with TRBD2 matching 9 bases. CDR1 and CDR2 from the germline V gene are SGDLS and YYNGEE. This CDR3 is built from 14 residues. V was clipped by 2 bases and J by 9 bases; unmatched bases: 6. CDR3 residues: CASSVSGSRVEQFF. Here the CDR3 DNA reads TGTGCCAGCAGCGTTAGCGGGAGTAGGGTTGAGCAGTTCTTC.

The chain combines TRBV2 with TRBJ2-7; D not certain. The CDR3 is made up of 10 amino acids. Trimming removed 4 bases at V and 10 bases at J, with 8 bases between. Germline assignment: CDR1 SNHLY and CDR2 FYNNEI. CDR3 sequence reads: CASSVQTQYF. The CDR3 DNA reads TGTGCCAGCAGTGTGCAGACTCAGTACTTC.

This clone occurred once. The chain carries TRBV5-4 and TRBJ2-2, with D possibly TRBD2 on 7 matching bases. The germline V gene has CDR1 SGHNT and CDR2 YYREEE (reference sequence). Trimming stripped 6 bases from V and 7 bases from J, with 16 bases between. The CDR3 is made up of 14 amino acids. The CDR3 DNA follows: TGTGCCAGCACCTTCGGGGGGCTTAGCGGGGAGCTGTTTTTT. This codes for CASTFGGLSGELFF.

The chain recombines TRBV21-1 with TRBJ1-3; the D call of TRBD1 is as the table states it, not checked on the DNA. TRBV21-1 counts as a pseudogene. CDR3 length: 17 residues. This CDR3 is CASSNDRGRGSGNTIYF. DNA of the CDR3: TGTGCCAGCAGCAACGACAGGGGGCGCGGGTCTGGAAACACCATATATTTT.

The chain is built from TRBV27 and TRBJ1-1, with D perhaps matching TRBD1 (5 bases). Trimming shortened V by 6 bases and J by 2 bases, and 16 bases separated the two germline ends. The CDR3 extends over 15 amino acids. CDR1 MNHEY and CDR2 SMNVEV come from the germline V gene (reference sequence). The CDR3 nucleotides are TGTGCCAGCAGGTGGGGGACTCGGGGAAACACTGAAGCTTTCTTT. Its translation is CASRWGTRGNTEAFF.

Here the CDR3 reads CASRGGQGAVGNQPQHF. The CDR3, as DNA: TGTGCCAGTAGAGGAGGACAGGGGGCGGTTGGCAATCAGCCCCAGCATTTT. The V call is TRBV19, the J call TRBJ1-5; 11 nucleotides line up with TRBD1. The germline V gene encodes CDR1 LNHDA and CDR2 SQIVND (reference sequence). The V segment lost 6 bases and the J segment 2 bases; nucleotides outside the gene matches: 9. The CDR3 loop spans 17 amino acids.

The genes are TRBV19 and TRBJ1-5; D gene unclear. The CDR3 runs 16 residues. The ends were cut back, 3 bases at V and 2 bases at J, with 14 bases in the middle. CDR1 and CDR2 from the germline V gene are LNHDA and SQIVND (reference sequence). The CDR3 loop reads CASSMAGGLGNQPQHF. In nucleotides, the CDR3 is TGTGCCAGTAGTATGGCAGGAGGGTTAGGCAATCAGCCCCAGCATTTT. The entire variable domain, with the rest obtained from reference TRBV19 and TRBJ1-5, is as follows: DGGITQSPKYLFRKEGQNVTLSCEQNLNHDAMYWYRQDPGQGLRLIYYSQIVNDFQKGDIAEGYSVSREKKESFPLTVTSAQKNPTAFYLCASSMAGGLGNQPQHFGDGTRLSIL.

The chain has TRBV10-3 and TRBJ1-4, with 8 bases identical to TRBD1. With 3 bases clipped from V and 8 bases from J, the junction kept 8 bases outside the gene matches. Germline V gene data show CDR1 as ENHRY and CDR2 as SYGVKD. The CDR3 is made up of 15 amino acids. CDR3 in DNA: TGTGCCATCAGTGATTCGACAGGGGTAGGGGAAAAACTGTTTTTT. As protein: CAISDSTGVGEKLFF.

This clone was counted only a few times. This chain uses TRBV7-2 with TRBJ2-5; tentative D call: TRBD1 (5 bases). The CDR3 contains 14 residues. V lost 0 bases to trimming and J lost 2 bases, with 7 bases between them. Looked up from germline, CDR1 is SGHTA and CDR2 is FQGNSA. The CDR3 coding sequence is TGTGCCAGCAGCTTAGCGGGGCTACAAGAGACCCAGTACTTC. This encodes CASSLAGLQETQYF.

This clone was found once. Other DNA variants within this sample encode the same CDR3. J is TRBJ2-7 and V is TRBV30, with 11 bases identical to TRBD1. CDR1 is GTSNPN and CDR2 is SVGIG in the germline V gene (reference sequence). The CDR3 extends over 14 amino acids. V shed 0 bases and J 3 bases; nucleotides not matched to a gene: 1. CDR3 sequence: CAWSVGTGGYEQYF. The CDR3 nucleotides read TGTGCCTGGAGTGTGGGGACAGGGGGCTACGAGCAGTACTTC.

The chain recombines TRBV28 with TRBJ2-7, with D possibly being TRBD2 (6 bases). This CDR3 region has 12 residues. Between the trimmed V and J ends, which lost 8 bases and 6 bases, there was a span of 14 bases. The germline gives CDR1 MDHEN, CDR2 SYDVKM. The CDR3 sequence: CASRHSGLEQYF. The CDR3 DNA reads as TGTGCCAGCCGCCATAGCGGACTCGAGCAGTACTTC.

The genes are TRBV7-2 and TRBJ1-2; 10 positions match TRBD1. The V gene end was trimmed by 5 bases and the J gene end by 4 bases; junction bases not matched to a gene: 4. Germline V gene data show CDR1 as SGHTA and CDR2 as FQGNSA. The length of the CDR3 is 14 residues. CDR3 nucleotides: TGTGCCAGCAGCACCCGGACAGGGGGCTATGGCTACACCTTC. Protein: CASSTRTGGYGYTF.